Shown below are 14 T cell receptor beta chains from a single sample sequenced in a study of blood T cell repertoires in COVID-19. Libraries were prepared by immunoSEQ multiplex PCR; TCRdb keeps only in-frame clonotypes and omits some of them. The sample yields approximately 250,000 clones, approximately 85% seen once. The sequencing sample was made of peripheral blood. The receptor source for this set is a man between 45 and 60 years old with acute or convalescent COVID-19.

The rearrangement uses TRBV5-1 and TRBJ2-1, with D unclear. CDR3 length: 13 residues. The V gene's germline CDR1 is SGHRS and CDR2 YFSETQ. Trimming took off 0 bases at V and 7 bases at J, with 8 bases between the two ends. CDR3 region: CASSLERGNEQFF. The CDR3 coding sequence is TGCGCCAGCAGCTTGGAGCGTGGTAATGAGCAGTTCTTC.

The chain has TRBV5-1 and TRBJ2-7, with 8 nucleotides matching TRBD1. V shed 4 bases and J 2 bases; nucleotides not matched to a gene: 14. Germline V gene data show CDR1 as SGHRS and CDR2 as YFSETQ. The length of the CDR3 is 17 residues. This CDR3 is CASSPPPGTGKTYEQYF. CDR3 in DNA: TGCGCCAGCAGCCCCCCGCCTGGGACAGGCAAAACCTACGAGCAGTACTTC.

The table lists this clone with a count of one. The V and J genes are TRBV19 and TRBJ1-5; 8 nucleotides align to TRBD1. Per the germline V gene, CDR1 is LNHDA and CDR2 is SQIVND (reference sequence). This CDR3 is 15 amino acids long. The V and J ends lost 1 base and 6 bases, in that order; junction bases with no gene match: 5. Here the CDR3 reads CASSIAQGAGQPQHF. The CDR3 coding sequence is TGTGCCAGTAGTATAGCCCAGGGGGCGGGTCAGCCCCAGCATTTT.

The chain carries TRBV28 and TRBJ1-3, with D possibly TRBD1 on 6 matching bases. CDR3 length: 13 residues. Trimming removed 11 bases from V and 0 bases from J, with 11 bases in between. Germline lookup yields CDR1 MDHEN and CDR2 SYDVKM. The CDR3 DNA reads TGTGCCGGGGGCGACGGCTCTGGAAACACCATATATTTT. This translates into CAGGDGSGNTIYF.

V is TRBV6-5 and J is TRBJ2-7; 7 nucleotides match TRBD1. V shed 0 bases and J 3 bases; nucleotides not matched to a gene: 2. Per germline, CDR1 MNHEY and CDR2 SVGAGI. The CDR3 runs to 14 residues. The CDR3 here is CASSYSRQGYEQYF. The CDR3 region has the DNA TGTGCCAGCAGTTACTCGAGACAGGGCTACGAGCAGTACTTC.

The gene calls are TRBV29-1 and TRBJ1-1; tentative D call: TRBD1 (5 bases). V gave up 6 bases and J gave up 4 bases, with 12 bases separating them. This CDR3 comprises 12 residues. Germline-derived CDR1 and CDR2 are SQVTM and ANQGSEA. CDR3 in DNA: TGCAGCGTGTATAGGGGTGGCACTGAAGCTTTCTTT. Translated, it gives CSVYRGGTEAFF.

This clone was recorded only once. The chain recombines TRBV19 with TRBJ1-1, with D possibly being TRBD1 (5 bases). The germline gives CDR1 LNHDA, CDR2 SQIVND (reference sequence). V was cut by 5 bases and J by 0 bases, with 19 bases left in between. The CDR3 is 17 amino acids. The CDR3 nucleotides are TGTGCCAGTAGTCCTTCATCAGGGATTAGAATGAACACTGAAGCTTTCTTT. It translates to CASSPSSGIRMNTEAFF.

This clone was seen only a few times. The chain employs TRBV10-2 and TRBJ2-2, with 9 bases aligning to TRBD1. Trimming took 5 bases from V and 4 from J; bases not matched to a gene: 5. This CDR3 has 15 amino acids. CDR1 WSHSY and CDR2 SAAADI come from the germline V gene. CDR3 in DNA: TGCGCCAGCAGTACCGGGACAGGGAGCACCGGGGAGCTGTTTTTT. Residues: CASSTGTGSTGELFF.

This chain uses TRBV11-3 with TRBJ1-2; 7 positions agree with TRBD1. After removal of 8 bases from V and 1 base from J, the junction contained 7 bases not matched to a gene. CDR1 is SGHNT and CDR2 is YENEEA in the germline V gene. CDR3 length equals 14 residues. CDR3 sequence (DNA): TGTGCCAGCCAGGGACAGACCGGTAACTATGGCTACACCTTC. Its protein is CASQGQTGNYGYTF.

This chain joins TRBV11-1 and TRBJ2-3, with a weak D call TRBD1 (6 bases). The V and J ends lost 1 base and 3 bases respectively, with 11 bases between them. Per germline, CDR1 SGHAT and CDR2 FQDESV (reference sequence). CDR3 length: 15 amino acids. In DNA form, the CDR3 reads TGTGCCAGCAGCTTAGTGGGGGCGTTAACAGATACGCAGTATTTT. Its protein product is CASSLVGALTDTQYF.

CDR3 amino acids: CASRLGGTEAFF. For the CDR3, the DNA is TGTGCCAGCAGACTCGGGGGCACTGAAGCTTTCTTT. This rearrangement joins TRBV6-5 to TRBJ1-1; D might be TRBD1 (5 bases). CDR1 and CDR2 (germline): MNHEY, SVGAGI. The ends were cut back, 6 bases at V and 4 bases at J, with 9 bases in the middle. The CDR3 consists of 12 residues.

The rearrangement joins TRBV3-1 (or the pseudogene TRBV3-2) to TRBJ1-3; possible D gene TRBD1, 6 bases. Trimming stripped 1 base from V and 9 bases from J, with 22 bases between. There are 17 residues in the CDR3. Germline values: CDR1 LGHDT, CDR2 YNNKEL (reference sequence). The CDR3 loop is CASSQGPQGPLGRTIYF. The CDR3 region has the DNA TGTGCCAGCAGCCAAGGACCCCAGGGGCCGCTTGGGCGCACCATATATTTT.

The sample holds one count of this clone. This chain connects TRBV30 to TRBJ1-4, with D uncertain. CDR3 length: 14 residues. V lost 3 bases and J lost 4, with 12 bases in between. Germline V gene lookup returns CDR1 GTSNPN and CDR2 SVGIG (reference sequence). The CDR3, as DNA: TGTGCCTGGAGCTTCGACTGGAGTAATGAAAAACTGTTTTTT. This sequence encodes CAWSFDWSNEKLFF.

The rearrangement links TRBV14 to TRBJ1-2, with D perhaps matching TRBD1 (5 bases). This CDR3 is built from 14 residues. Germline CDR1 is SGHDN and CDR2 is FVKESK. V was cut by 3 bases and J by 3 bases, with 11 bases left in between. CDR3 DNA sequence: TGTGCCAGCAGCCAGCTGGGGGGTGACTATGGCTACACCTTC. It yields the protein CASSQLGGDYGYTF. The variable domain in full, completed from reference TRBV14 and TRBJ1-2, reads EAGVTQFPSHSVIEKGQTVTLRCDPISGHDNLYWYRRVMGKEIKFLLHFVKESKQDESGMPNNRFLAERTGGTYSTLKVQPAELEDSGVYFCASSQLGGDYGYTFGSGTRLTVV.